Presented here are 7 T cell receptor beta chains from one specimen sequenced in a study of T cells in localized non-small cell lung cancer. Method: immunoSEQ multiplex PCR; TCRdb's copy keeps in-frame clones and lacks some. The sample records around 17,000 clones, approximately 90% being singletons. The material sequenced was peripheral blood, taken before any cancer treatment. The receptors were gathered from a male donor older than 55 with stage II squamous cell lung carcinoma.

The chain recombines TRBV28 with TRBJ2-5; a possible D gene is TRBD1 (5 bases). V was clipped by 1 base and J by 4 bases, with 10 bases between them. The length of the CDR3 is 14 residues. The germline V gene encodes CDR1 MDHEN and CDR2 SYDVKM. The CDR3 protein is CASSLFREGETQYF. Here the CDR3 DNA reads TGTGCCAGCAGTTTATTCAGGGAAGGAGAGACCCAGTACTTC.

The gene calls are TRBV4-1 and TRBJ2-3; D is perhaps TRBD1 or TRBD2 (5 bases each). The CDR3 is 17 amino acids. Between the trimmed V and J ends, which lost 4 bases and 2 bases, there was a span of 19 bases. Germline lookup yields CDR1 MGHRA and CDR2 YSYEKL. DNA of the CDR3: TGCGCCAGCAGCCCAACCTCCGGGACGGAGAACACAGATACGCAGTATTTT. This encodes CASSPTSGTENTDTQYF.

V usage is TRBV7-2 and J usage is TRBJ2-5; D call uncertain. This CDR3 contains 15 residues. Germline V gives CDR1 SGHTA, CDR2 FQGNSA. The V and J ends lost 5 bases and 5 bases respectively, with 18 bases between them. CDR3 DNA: TGTGCCAGCAGCCCCAGGAGCTCCGAGATCGAGACCCAGTACTTC. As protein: CASSPRSSEIETQYF.

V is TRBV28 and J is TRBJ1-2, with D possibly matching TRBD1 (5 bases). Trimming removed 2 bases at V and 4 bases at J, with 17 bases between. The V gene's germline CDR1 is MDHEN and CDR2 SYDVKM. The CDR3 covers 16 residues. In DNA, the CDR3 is TGTGCCAGCAGTTTAGAGTTCCGGGGCCAAGCCTATGGCTACACCTTC. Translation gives CASSLEFRGQAYGYTF.

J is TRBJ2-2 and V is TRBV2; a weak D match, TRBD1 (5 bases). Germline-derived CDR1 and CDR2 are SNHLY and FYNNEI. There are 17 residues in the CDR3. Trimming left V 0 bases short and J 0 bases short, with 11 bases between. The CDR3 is CASSEAPGITNTGELFF. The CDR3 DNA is TGTGCCAGCAGTGAAGCTCCAGGGATCACGAACACCGGGGAGCTGTTTTTT.

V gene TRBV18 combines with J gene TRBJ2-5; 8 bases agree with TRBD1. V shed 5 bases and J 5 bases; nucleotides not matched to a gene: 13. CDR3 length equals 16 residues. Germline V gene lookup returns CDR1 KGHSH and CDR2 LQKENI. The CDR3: CASSNRDRPGEETQYF. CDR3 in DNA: TGTGCCAGCTCAAATAGGGACAGGCCTGGAGAGGAGACCCAGTACTTC.

Here the CDR3 DNA reads TGTGCCAGCAGCCCCGGGATGGAACCGCGAGTTGGGGAGCTGTTTTTT. This codes for CASSPGMEPRVGELFF. The V gene is TRBV7-9, the J gene TRBJ2-2, with TRBD2 as a possible D gene (5 bases). The CDR3 extends over 16 amino acids. V was trimmed by 5 bases and J by 8 bases, leaving 21 bases between them. The germline gives CDR1 SEHNR, CDR2 FQNEAQ (reference sequence). Together with reference TRBV7-9 and TRBJ2-2, the CDR3 gives the full variable domain: DTGVSQNPRHKITKRGQNVTFRCDPISEHNRLYWYRQTLGQGPEFLTYFQNEAQLEKSRLLSDRFSAERPKGSFSTLEIQRTEQGDSAMYLCASSPGMEPRVGELFFGEGSRLTVL.